A single sample is the source of the 28 T cell receptor beta chains below, sequenced in a study of early T cells in non-severe SARS-CoV-2 infection (dated by TCRdb to 2020 to 2022). Libraries were made using 5' RACE. Data came from a NextSeq 500. The public reads were run again by TCRdb, first through fastp at Q25 and then through MiXCR, and only productive beta chains were kept. Every distinct CDR3 protein forms one entry, paired with its most common genes and DNA. The sample data list 55,000 to 75,000 distinct CDR3 sequences, and 10% of these were observed just once. Roughly a sixth of the sample is taken by the ten largest. The sequencing here drew on whole blood, taken at baseline. These receptors were taken from an adult who was a healthcare worker with PCR-confirmed SARS-CoV-2 infection or an uninfected control (not recorded which).

This clonotype was seen more than once but under ten times. The chain combines TRBV9 with TRBJ2-1; D might be TRBD2 (6 bases). CDR3 size: 15 residues. Germline CDR1 SGDLS, CDR2 YYNGEE. Trimming stripped 1 base from V and 5 bases from J, with 13 bases between. The CDR3 region is CASSVRGNANNEQFF. CDR3 bases: TGTGCCAGCAGCGTACGGGGGAACGCTAACAATGAGCAGTTCTTC. The entire variable domain, with the rest obtained from reference TRBV9 and TRBJ2-1, is as follows: DSGVTQTPKHLITATGQRVTLRCSPRSGDLSVYWYQQSLDQGLQFLIQYYNGEERAKGNILERFSAQQFPDLHSELNLSSLELGDSALYFCASSVRGNANNEQFFGPGTRLTVL.

This chain connects TRBV4-3 to TRBJ2-2, with TRBD2 identical over 11 bases. With V trimmed by 0 bases and J by 5 bases, 8 bases remained unmatched. The germline V gene has CDR1 LGHNA and CDR2 YSLEER. CDR3 length equals 18 residues. This CDR3 reads CASSQDFSGRAWTGELFF. CDR3 DNA: TGCGCCAGCAGCCAAGATTTTAGCGGGAGGGCCTGGACCGGGGAGCTGTTTTTT.

Ten or more counts support this clonotype. The chain combines TRBV7-3 with TRBJ2-1, with 14 bases matching TRBD2. Trimming cost V 2 bases and J 10 bases; bases outside gene matches: 10. This CDR3 contains 17 residues. The germline V gene has CDR1 SGHTA and CDR2 FQGTGA. The CDR3 bases are TGTGCCAGCAGCTTAGTCCCGGGACTAGCGGGAGACGGGGAGCAGTTCTTC. Translating gives CASSLVPGLAGDGEQFF.

The V gene is TRBV5-1, the J gene TRBJ2-1; D may be TRBD1 (5 bases). Trimming removed 4 bases from V and 5 bases from J, with 10 bases in between. This CDR3 is 13 amino acids long. The germline V gene encodes CDR1 SGHRS and CDR2 YFSETQ. Here the CDR3 reads CASSEQVDNEQFF. In DNA form, the CDR3 reads TGCGCCAGCAGCGAACAGGTCGACAATGAGCAGTTCTTC.

The chain has TRBV10-3 and TRBJ2-1, with D maybe TRBD1 (5 bases). CDR3 length equals 14 residues. Trimming pared 3 bases from V and 5 bases from J, leaving 11 bases between. Germline CDR1 is ENHRY and CDR2 is SYGVKD. The CDR3 is CAISDRVWDNEQFF. The CDR3 DNA follows: TGTGCCATCAGTGACAGGGTCTGGGACAATGAGCAGTTCTTC.

This clonotype was counted ten times or more. The J gene is TRBJ2-1, the V gene TRBV6-5; 8 bases are shared with TRBD2. The V gene end was trimmed by 3 bases and the J gene end by 4 bases; junction bases not matched to a gene: 2. The V gene's germline CDR1 is MNHEY and CDR2 SVGAGI. CDR3 length equals 14 residues. The CDR3 sequence: CASSYGGRYNEQFF. CDR3 DNA sequence: TGTGCCAGCAGTTATGGCGGGAGGTACAATGAGCAGTTCTTC.

The gene calls are TRBV28 and TRBJ2-4; 12 nucleotides agree with TRBD2. CDR3 length: 14 residues. The germline gives CDR1 MDHEN, CDR2 SYDVKM. V lost 9 bases and J lost 6; bases outside the gene matches: 6. The CDR3 loop is CASRLAGELNIQYF. The CDR3 nucleotides read TGTGCCAGTAGACTAGCGGGAGAGCTAAACATTCAGTACTTC.

There are many counts of this clonotype. CDR3 amino acids: CASSLELAGSRNEQFF. The CDR3 coding sequence is TGCGCCAGCAGCTTGGAGTTAGCGGGATCGCGAAATGAGCAGTTCTTC. V usage is TRBV5-1 and J usage is TRBJ2-1; 8 bases are shared with TRBD2. CDR1 and CDR2 (germline): SGHRS, YFSETQ. This CDR3 comprises 16 residues. After removal of 0 bases from V and 7 bases from J, the junction contained 9 bases not matched to a gene.

This clonotype was observed at least ten times. The gene calls are TRBV28 and TRBJ2-3, with D maybe TRBD1 (6 bases). V was cut by 4 bases and J by 6 bases, with 17 bases left in between. The CDR3 length is 15 residues. Germline CDR1 and CDR2: MDHEN and SYDVKM. This CDR3 is CASSSPRGRADTQYF. The CDR3 DNA follows: TGTGCCAGCAGTTCCCCCAGGGGAAGGGCGGATACGCAGTATTTT.

This clonotype was counted only a few times. The chain couples TRBV29-1 to TRBJ2-7; D uncertain. Germline-derived CDR1 and CDR2 are SQVTM and ANQGSEA. The CDR3 extends over 12 amino acids. With 1 base removed from V and 3 bases from J, the gap between germline ends came to 7 bases. The CDR3 sequence is CSVEADDYEQYF. In DNA form, the CDR3 reads TGCAGCGTTGAAGCCGATGACTACGAGCAGTACTTC.

The genes are TRBV7-9 and TRBJ1-2, with TRBD1 identical over 9 bases. V lost 1 base to trimming and J lost 8 bases; unmatched junction nucleotides: 5. This CDR3 has 14 residues. Germline V lookup: CDR1 SEHNR, CDR2 FQNEAQ (reference sequence). CDR3 DNA sequence: TGTGCCAGCAGCTTAGACACAGGGGGCTACGGCTACACCTTC. Residues: CASSLDTGGYGYTF.

This chain connects TRBV29-1 to TRBJ1-1, with D unclear. Germline values: CDR1 SQVTM, CDR2 ANQGSEA. This CDR3 has 16 amino acids. V was pared by 3 bases and J by 6 bases, with 23 bases between. The DNA for the CDR3 is TGCAGCGTTGAGGACCCCCGGGATCACAACCTAGCTGAAGCTTTCTTT. Protein sequence: CSVEDPRDHNLAEAFF.

This rearrangement joins TRBV7-9 to TRBJ2-1; tentative D call: TRBD2 (6 bases). The CDR3 is made up of 15 amino acids. Trimming pared 7 bases from V and 9 bases from J, leaving 22 bases between. Germline CDR1 SEHNR, CDR2 FQNEAQ (reference sequence). The CDR3 DNA sequence: TGTGCCAGCATCCTACCGGGGGAGACATTTGGTGAGCAGTTCTTC. Translated, it gives CASILPGETFGEQFF.

This clonotype was picked up a small number of times. V is TRBV14 and J is TRBJ2-3, with 7 bases that match TRBD1. The CDR3 consists of 16 residues. V trimming: 5 bases; J trimming: 1 base; junction bases outside the gene matches: 9. Per the germline V gene, CDR1 is SGHDN and CDR2 is FVKESK. The chain's CDR3 is CASSFTGVRGTDTQYF. As DNA, the CDR3 is TGTGCCAGCAGCTTCACAGGGGTGCGGGGCACAGATACGCAGTATTTT. Looking up the rest from reference TRBV14 and TRBJ2-3 gives the full variable domain: EAGVTQFPSHSVIEKGQTVTLRCDPISGHDNLYWYRRVMGKEIKFLLHFVKESKQDESGMPNNRFLAERTGGTYSTLKVQPAELEDSGVYFCASSFTGVRGTDTQYFGPGTRLTVL.

This clonotype was counted at least ten times. This chain uses TRBV20-1 with TRBJ1-1; 8 bases agree with TRBD1. The length of the CDR3 is 14 residues. The trim removed 3 bases at V and 3 bases at J, leaving 6 bases unmatched. Germline V gene data show CDR1 as DFQATT and CDR2 as SNEGSKA (reference sequence). The CDR3: CSASRTGKDTEAFF. CDR3 coding DNA: TGCAGTGCTAGTCGGACAGGGAAGGACACTGAAGCTTTCTTT.

A word on this clonotype: The germline gene is not matched at one end of the junction; a read error may be the cause. This sequence joins TRBV28 and TRBJ1-2; 8 bases map to TRBD1. There are 12 residues in the CDR3. The germline V gene has CDR1 MDHEN and CDR2 SYDVKM. The CDR3: CVSSQGADGYTF. In DNA form, the CDR3 reads TGTGTCAGCAGTCAGGGGGCGGATGGCTACACCTTC.

This clonotype has at least ten counts. This rearrangement joins TRBV18 to TRBJ2-5; D remains ambiguous. Germline V gives CDR1 KGHSH, CDR2 LQKENI. Trimming cost V 10 bases and J 0 bases, with 12 bases left between them. The CDR3 extends over 13 amino acids. The CDR3 spells CATAAGYQETQYF. DNA for the CDR3: TGTGCCACGGCAGCCGGGTACCAAGAGACCCAGTACTTC. The variable domain in full, with the rest retrieved from reference TRBV18 and TRBJ2-5, is NAGVMQNPRHLVRRRGQEARLRCSPMKGHSHVYWYRQLPEEGLKFMVYLQKENIIDESGMPKERFSAEFPKEGPSILRIQQVVRGDSAAYFCATAAGYQETQYFGPGTRLLVL.

At least ten counts were recorded for this clonotype. The chain carries TRBV6-2 or TRBV6-3 and TRBJ2-7; D call uncertain. This CDR3 is built from 11 residues. CDR1 and CDR2 from the germline V gene are MNHEY and SVGEGT. Trimming took 6 bases from V and 0 from J, leaving 3 bases between them. CDR3: CASSNSYEQYF. DNA of the CDR3: TGTGCCAGCAGCAACTCCTACGAGCAGTACTTC.

This clonotype was observed a handful of times. The chain's CDR3 is CASSLDGVPNTGELFF. The CDR3 DNA reads as TGTGCCAGCAGCCTCGACGGGGTACCGAACACCGGGGAGCTGTTTTTT. The rearrangement joins TRBV6-4 to TRBJ2-2; weak D call: TRBD2 (5 bases). Germline CDR1 MRHNA, CDR2 SNTAGT. The CDR3 has 16 residues. Trimming cost V 6 bases and J 0 bases, with 14 bases left between them.

This chain links TRBV6-6 with TRBJ2-7, with D hard to call. CDR3 size: 15 residues. Deletions cut 2 bases from V and 5 bases from J, with 16 bases between. From germline, CDR1 is MNHNY and CDR2 SVGAGI (reference sequence). CDR3 sequence: CASSYVPEDHHEQYF. CDR3 DNA sequence: TGTGCCAGCAGTTACGTTCCTGAGGATCACCACGAGCAGTACTTC.

This clonotype was seen a few times. The chain is built from TRBV11-3 and TRBJ2-1, with 10 bases fitting TRBD2. From germline, CDR1 is SGHNT and CDR2 YENEEA. The junction had 7 bases not matched to a gene; V was cut back by 4 bases and J by 7 bases. The length of the CDR3 is 15 residues. CDR3 region: CASSSPSGRENEQFF. The CDR3 nucleotides are TGTGCCAGCAGCTCTCCTAGCGGGAGAGAAAATGAGCAGTTCTTC.

There are many counts of this clonotype. The chain joins TRBV24-1 to TRBJ1-5; TRBD1 agrees at 8 bases. This CDR3 is 17 amino acids long. V gave up 3 bases and J gave up 4 bases; unmatched junction bases: 10. Germline V lookup: CDR1 KGHDR, CDR2 SFDVKD. The CDR3, as DNA: TGTGCCACCAGTGATCGCGTCTCAGGGGGCCAGAATCAGCCCCAGCATTTT. This encodes CATSDRVSGGQNQPQHF.

This clonotype has ten or more counts. V gene TRBV20-1 combines with J gene TRBJ1-2; 10 bases are a match to TRBD1. Germline-derived CDR1 and CDR2 are DFQATT and SNEGSKA (reference sequence). The CDR3 loop spans 11 amino acids. V trimming: 6 bases; J trimming: 8 bases; junction bases outside the gene matches: 3. The CDR3 region has the DNA TGCAGTGCCAGGACAGGGGGAGGCTACACCTTC. Translating gives CSARTGGGYTF.

In this sample, this clonotype turned up many times. This chain uses TRBV7-2 with TRBJ2-3; D not certain. Germline CDR1 SGHTA, CDR2 FQGNSA. The V end lost 1 base, the J end lost 2 bases, and 7 bases lay between the germline ends. This CDR3 spans 14 amino acids. CDR3 sequence (DNA): TGTGCCAGCAGCTTAGACGCCACCACAGATACGCAGTATTTT. Its translation: CASSLDATTDTQYF.

This clonotype was seen many times. CDR3 loop: CASSPTGANEQYF. The CDR3 DNA reads TGTGCCAGCAGTCCGACAGGGGCCAACGAGCAGTACTTC. The rearrangement links TRBV12-3 or TRBV12-4 to TRBJ2-7, with 8 bases lining up with TRBD1. The CDR3 totals 13 residues. V trimming: 5 bases; J trimming: 5 bases; junction bases outside the gene matches: 5.

This clonotype came up many times. The gene calls are TRBV28 and TRBJ1-5; possible D gene TRBD1, 5 bases. With 6 bases removed from V and 2 bases from J, the gap between germline ends came to 14 bases. The length of the CDR3 is 15 residues. Germline CDR1 reads MDHEN; CDR2 reads SYDVKM. The CDR3 DNA reads TGTGCCAGCAGCATCGGGGGTTTTGGCAATCAGCCCCAGCATTTT. Translated, it gives CASSIGGFGNQPQHF.

This clonotype has at least ten counts. The chain recombines TRBV6-1 with TRBJ2-1; 12 bases align to TRBD2. CDR1 and CDR2 from the germline V gene are MNHNS and SASEGT. This CDR3 is built from 14 residues. Unmatched junction bases numbered 9, after V lost 9 bases and J lost 9 bases. The chain's CDR3 is CASPRLAGVGEQFF. DNA of the CDR3: TGTGCCAGTCCGAGACTAGCGGGAGTGGGTGAGCAGTTCTTC.

This rearrangement joins TRBV10-3 to TRBJ2-5; 8 positions agree with TRBD1. With V trimmed by 4 bases and J by 1 base, 5 bases remained unmatched. The V gene's germline CDR1 is ENHRY and CDR2 SYGVKD. This CDR3 has 15 residues. The CDR3 bases are TGTGCCATCAGTGGAGACAGGGGTCCCCAAGAGACCCAGTACTTC. It codes for CAISGDRGPQETQYF.